Following are 30 T cell receptor beta chains from one sample sequenced in a study of cytomegalovirus exposure and HLA in healthy donors. With 60 Vbeta and 13 Jbeta primers, the PCR was carried out. Produced via immunoSEQ multiplex PCR; TCRdb's table is partial and in-frame only. The sample records more than 95,000 clones, roughly 82% being singletons. The source material was PBMCs. The origin of the receptors is a woman between 55 and 75 years old in good health and CMV-seropositive.

The chain is built from TRBV10-3 and TRBJ2-1, with 12 nucleotides matching TRBD2. J gave up 3 bases and V 4 bases, and 7 bases lay outside the gene matches. The CDR3 runs to 17 residues. Germline V gene sequence: CDR1 ENHRY, CDR2 SYGVKD. The CDR3 protein is CAISAQLAGGGYNEQFF. CDR3 DNA: TGTGCCATCAGTGCCCAACTAGCGGGGGGTGGCTACAATGAGCAGTTCTTC.

J is TRBJ1-6 and V is TRBV7-9; D is perhaps TRBD1 (5 bases). Per the germline V gene, CDR1 is SEHNR and CDR2 is FQNEAQ (reference sequence). Trimming removed 6 bases at V and 10 bases at J, with 10 bases between. The CDR3 spans 12 residues. The CDR3 loop is CASRSGWSPLHF. The CDR3 DNA reads as TGTGCCAGCAGGTCAGGGTGGTCACCCCTCCACTTT.

The chain combines TRBV7-6 with TRBJ2-7; 12 bases map to TRBD2. This CDR3 has 14 residues. V lost 2 bases and J lost 6; bases outside the gene matches: 2. Germline CDR1 reads SGHVS; CDR2 reads FNYEAQ. CDR3 region: CASSLLAGGGEQYF. Written as DNA, the CDR3 is TGTGCCAGCAGCTTACTAGCGGGAGGGGGCGAGCAGTACTTC.

The V and J genes are TRBV30 and TRBJ1-2; 7 bases agree with TRBD1. Unmatched junction bases numbered 4, after V lost 0 bases and J lost 6 bases. The CDR3 extends over 13 amino acids. Germline V gene data show CDR1 as GTSNPN and CDR2 as SVGIG (reference sequence). CDR3 residues: CAWSVGQGDGYTF. DNA for the CDR3: TGTGCCTGGAGTGTCGGGCAGGGGGATGGCTACACCTTC.

CDR3 protein: CASSLSYLSTDTQYF. The CDR3 nucleotides read TGTGCCAGCAGCCTAAGCTACCTCAGCACAGATACGCAGTATTTT. The rearrangement joins TRBV7-2 to TRBJ2-3; D not resolved. Trimming took off 5 bases at V and 0 bases at J, with 12 bases between the two ends. The CDR3 totals 15 residues. Germline V lookup: CDR1 SGHTA, CDR2 FQGNSA.

On this clone: Distinct nucleotide sequences in the sample also encode this CDR3. The chain couples TRBV7-8 to TRBJ2-3; 13 bases fit TRBD2. CDR3 length: 15 amino acids. Losses at the gene ends were 5 bases for V and 6 bases for J; bases not matched to a gene: 5. Germline values: CDR1 SGHVS, CDR2 FQNEAQ. The CDR3 region has the DNA TGTGCCAGCAGCCTTACTAGCGGGGGGGCGGATACGCAGTATTTT. This gives the protein CASSLTSGGADTQYF.

The chain joins TRBV30 to TRBJ2-1; 12 nucleotides align to TRBD2. The CDR3 runs to 17 residues. The germline V gene has CDR1 GTSNPN and CDR2 SVGIG (reference sequence). With V trimmed by 2 bases and J by 9 bases, 14 bases remained unmatched. CDR3 amino acids: CAWSTLPLAGGPAEQFF. For the CDR3, the DNA is TGTGCCTGGAGTACCCTTCCTCTAGCGGGAGGGCCAGCTGAGCAGTTCTTC.

This clone has a handful of counts. CDR3 coding DNA: TGCAGCGTCCGGGGGGGGAAATCCTACAATGAGCAGTTCTTC. It specifies CSVRGGKSYNEQFF. The genes are TRBV29-1 and TRBJ2-1; 8 nucleotides match TRBD2. The junction had 5 bases not matched to a gene; V was cut back by 6 bases and J by 1 base. Germline lookup yields CDR1 SQVTM and CDR2 ANQGSEA. This CDR3 region has 14 residues.

V is TRBV7-2 and J is TRBJ1-5; D is unresolved. Germline V gene lookup returns CDR1 SGHTA and CDR2 FQGNSA. Trimming cost V 5 bases and J 2 bases, with 10 bases left between them. The CDR3 extends over 14 amino acids. The chain's CDR3 is CASSRAGGNQPQHF. CDR3 nucleotide sequence: TGTGCCAGCAGCCGCGCCGGGGGCAATCAGCCCCAGCATTTT.

This rearrangement joins TRBV4-2 to TRBJ2-7, with 10 bases identical to TRBD1. This CDR3 is 14 amino acids long. Germline assignment: CDR1 LGHNA and CDR2 YNFKEQ. With V trimmed by 4 bases and J by 7 bases, 7 bases remained unmatched. The CDR3 DNA reads TGTGCCAGCAGCCGCGGGACAGGGGCTGAAGAGCAGTACTTC. It yields the protein CASSRGTGAEEQYF.

This clone was seen a handful of times. V gene TRBV4-1 combines with J gene TRBJ1-5, with D possibly matching TRBD1 (5 bases). The CDR3 runs 15 residues. From germline, CDR1 is MGHRA and CDR2 YSYEKL. V lost 4 bases to trimming and J lost 3 bases, with 13 bases between them. For the CDR3, the DNA is TGCGCCAGCAGCCGGAGTAGCAGGGACAATCAGCCCCAGCATTTT. It specifies CASSRSSRDNQPQHF.

This chain uses TRBV19 with TRBJ2-3; the match to TRBD1 covers 9 bases. J gave up 6 bases and V 6 bases, and 7 bases lay outside the gene matches. The CDR3 loop spans 14 amino acids. Germline CDR1 is LNHDA and CDR2 is SQIVND (reference sequence). The DNA for the CDR3 is TGTGCCAGTAGCGGACAGGGGAGGGATGATACGCAGTATTTT. Its protein product is CASSGQGRDDTQYF.

The rearrangement links TRBV7-3 to TRBJ1-6; 7 positions agree with TRBD1. Germline CDR1 reads SGHTA; CDR2 reads FQGTGA. The CDR3 loop spans 16 amino acids. V trimming: 6 bases; J trimming: 7 bases; junction bases outside the gene matches: 12. CDR3 sequence reads: CASSLAGTATNSPLHF. In DNA, the CDR3 is TGTGCCAGCAGTTTGGCAGGGACAGCTACAAATTCACCCCTCCACTTT.

This clone was seen just once. The chain couples TRBV19 to TRBJ1-2, with TRBD1 as a possible D gene (6 bases). V lost 6 bases and J 7 bases, leaving 18 bases between the germline ends. The CDR3 spans 14 residues. Germline CDR1 is LNHDA and CDR2 is SQIVND (reference sequence). CDR3 amino acids: CASRTEQGDAGYTF. CDR3 nucleotide sequence: TGTGCCAGTAGGACGGAACAGGGCGATGCTGGCTACACCTTC.

In its sample, this clone was seen once. V usage is TRBV30 and J usage is TRBJ1-3, with D uncertain. Germline values: CDR1 GTSNPN, CDR2 SVGIG (reference sequence). This CDR3 contains 14 residues. V was pared by 2 bases and J by 2 bases, with 10 bases between. CDR3 amino acids: CAWSSIVTGNTIYF. CDR3 bases: TGTGCCTGGAGTTCGATAGTGACTGGAAACACCATATATTTT.

The chain is built from TRBV5-8 and TRBJ2-5, with 8 nucleotides matching TRBD1. The germline V gene has CDR1 SGHTS and CDR2 YDEGEE. The CDR3 totals 16 residues. The trim removed 1 base at V and 3 bases at J, leaving 8 bases unmatched. The CDR3 coding sequence is TGTGCCAGCAGCTTGTATGGCGGACAGGGTGAAGAGACCCAGTACTTC. It specifies CASSLYGGQGEETQYF.

Only one count was recorded for this clone. J is TRBJ2-1 and V is TRBV30, with 16 nucleotides matching TRBD2. Germline lookup yields CDR1 GTSNPN and CDR2 SVGIG (reference sequence). CDR3 length equals 16 residues. With V trimmed by 2 bases and J by 14 bases, 12 bases remained unmatched. CDR3 sequence: CAWSPPFSGLAGGEFF. The CDR3 DNA sequence: TGTGCCTGGAGTCCCCCCTTTTCGGGACTAGCGGGAGGGGAGTTCTTC.

The gene calls are TRBV18 and TRBJ2-3; a possible D gene is TRBD1 (6 bases). The V end lost 5 bases, the J end lost 4 bases, and 19 bases lay between the germline ends. Germline lookup yields CDR1 KGHSH and CDR2 LQKENI. The CDR3 has 16 residues. CDR3 protein: CASSRTGQYGADTQYF. The CDR3 DNA sequence: TGTGCCAGCTCAAGAACCGGACAGTACGGAGCAGATACGCAGTATTTT. The complete variable domain, with remaining parts taken from reference TRBV18 and TRBJ2-3, reads NAGVMQNPRHLVRRRGQEARLRCSPMKGHSHVYWYRQLPEEGLKFMVYLQKENIIDESGMPKERFSAEFPKEGPSILRIQQVVRGDSAAYFCASSRTGQYGADTQYFGPGTRLTVL.

V usage is TRBV19 and J usage is TRBJ2-7, with 7 bases that match TRBD2. The CDR3 contains 17 residues. Germline CDR1 and CDR2: LNHDA and SQIVND (reference sequence). The V segment lost 5 bases and the J segment 0 bases; nucleotides outside the gene matches: 13. For the CDR3, the DNA is TGTGCCAGTAGTTACCACGGGCTAGCGGCTAGCTCCTACGAGCAGTACTTC. Amino acid sequence: CASSYHGLAASSYEQYF.

CDR3 DNA: TGTGCCAGCAGCCAGCAGCCAGGATTAGCGGGACGAACCGGGGAGCTGTTTTTT. Protein sequence: CASSQQPGLAGRTGELFF. The gene calls are TRBV7-2 and TRBJ2-2, with 8 bases fitting TRBD2. Trimming cost V 5 bases and J 5 bases; bases outside gene matches: 16. Germline V gives CDR1 SGHTA, CDR2 FQGNSA. This CDR3 region has 18 residues. Based on the CDR3 plus reference TRBV7-2 and TRBJ2-2, the full variable domain is GAGVSQSPSNKVTEKGKDVELRCDPISGHTALYWYRQSLGQGLEFLIYFQGNSAPDKSGLPSDRFSAERTGGSVSTLTIQRTQQEDSAVYLCASSQQPGLAGRTGELFFGEGSRLTVL.

Only one count was recorded for this clone. The chain recombines TRBV4-2 with TRBJ1-4; D may be TRBD1 (5 bases). Deletions cut 4 bases from V and 1 base from J, with 10 bases between. Germline values: CDR1 LGHNA, CDR2 YNFKEQ. This CDR3 comprises 15 residues. Written as DNA, the CDR3 is TGTGCCAGCAGCCCAACAGGTGAAACTAATGAAAAACTGTTTTTT. Encoded protein: CASSPTGETNEKLFF.

CDR3 DNA: TGTGCCAGCAGTTGGGACATTACGAACACCGGGGAGCTGTTTTTT. It is translated as CASSWDITNTGELFF. The rearrangement joins TRBV5-5 to TRBJ2-2; TRBD1 might be the D (6 bases). The CDR3 is 15 amino acids. The V end lost 5 bases, the J end lost 0 bases, and 11 bases lay between the germline ends. Germline V gene lookup returns CDR1 SGHKS and CDR2 YYEKEE (reference sequence).

The rearrangement links TRBV5-1 to TRBJ1-1; 7 nucleotides align to TRBD1. Germline values: CDR1 SGHRS, CDR2 YFSETQ. The CDR3 loop spans 16 amino acids. V was clipped by 4 bases and J by 0 bases; unmatched bases: 9. This CDR3 is CASSLGTELMNTEAFF. DNA of the CDR3: TGCGCCAGCAGCCTCGGGACAGAACTCATGAACACTGAAGCTTTCTTT.

This chain links TRBV7-9 with TRBJ1-4, with 8 bases fitting TRBD1. The germline V gene has CDR1 SEHNR and CDR2 FQNEAQ (reference sequence). J lost 7 bases, V lost 4 bases, and 8 bases had no gene match. This CDR3 spans 15 amino acids. The chain's CDR3 is CASSSRNRGAEKLFF. CDR3 bases: TGTGCCAGCAGCTCCAGGAACAGGGGGGCTGAAAAACTGTTTTTT.

The chain links TRBV4-3 to TRBJ2-5; 8 positions agree with TRBD2. J lost 4 bases, V lost 0 bases, and 7 bases had no gene match. The CDR3 has 16 residues. Per the germline V gene, CDR1 is LGHNA and CDR2 is YSLEER. The CDR3 DNA reads as TGCGCCAGCAGCCAAGATGTACAGCGGGGGATAGAGACCCAGTACTTC. It translates to CASSQDVQRGIETQYF.

The chain is built from TRBV30 and TRBJ2-1; 7 nucleotides match TRBD1. Germline assignment: CDR1 GTSNPN and CDR2 SVGIG (reference sequence). Trimming took 4 bases from V and 0 from J; bases not matched to a gene: 3. This CDR3 comprises 14 residues. CDR3 in DNA: TGTGCCTGGACCCGGGACAGCTCCTACAATGAGCAGTTCTTC. It translates to CAWTRDSSYNEQFF.

This clone was found a few times. The chain links TRBV7-2 to TRBJ2-1; the match to TRBD1 covers 10 bases. The V segment lost 5 bases and the J segment 4 bases; nucleotides outside the gene matches: 14. Germline loops: CDR1 SGHTA, CDR2 FQGNSA. The CDR3 spans 18 residues. CDR3 protein: CASSPGMTGGQYYNEQFF. CDR3 DNA: TGTGCCAGCAGCCCGGGGATGACAGGGGGCCAATATTACAATGAGCAGTTCTTC.

This clone was detected only a few times. V usage is TRBV7-3 and J usage is TRBJ2-2; tentative D call: TRBD1 (5 bases). The germline CDR1 and CDR2 sequences are SGHTA and FQGTGA. Trimming removed 3 bases from V and 3 bases from J, with 8 bases in between. The CDR3 spans 14 residues. The CDR3 reads CASSFARDTGELFF. The CDR3 DNA is TGTGCCAGCAGCTTTGCCAGGGACACCGGGGAGCTGTTTTTT.

J is TRBJ2-1 and V is TRBV10-3; 8 nucleotides match TRBD2. With 3 bases clipped from V and 0 bases from J, the junction kept 4 bases outside the gene matches. Germline-derived CDR1 and CDR2 are ENHRY and SYGVKD. This CDR3 region has 16 residues. In nucleotides, the CDR3 is TGTGCCATCAGTGACCGGGGGGGCGGCTCCTACAATGAGCAGTTCTTC. Its protein is CAISDRGGGSYNEQFF.

The CDR3 sequence is CASSWAPTDEQFF. In DNA form, the CDR3 reads TGTGCCAGCAGCTGGGCCCCGACCGACGAGCAGTTCTTC. The genes are TRBV7-3 and TRBJ2-1, with D unresolved. V dropped 4 bases and J dropped 10 bases, with 14 bases sitting between them. Germline loops: CDR1 SGHTA, CDR2 FQGTGA. The CDR3 loop spans 13 amino acids.